Following are 27 T cell receptor beta chains from one sample sequenced in a study of blood T cell repertoires in COVID-19 (dated by TCRdb to the early 2020s). Library creation used the immunoSEQ multiplex PCR assay. Not all clones reach the TCRdb copy of this immuneACCESS table, which keeps in-frame sequences only. Checked studies attribute under half of the gap to unresolved V genes and leave the rest unexplained. Within this sample are approximately 96,000 clones, with more than 85% of them counted one time only. In total, the top ten clones hold approximately 1.7% of the sample. The sequencing input was peripheral blood. These receptors all stem from a man between 60 and 75 years old with acute or convalescent COVID-19.

The V call is TRBV12-3 or TRBV12-4, the J call TRBJ1-2, with D unresolved. The CDR3 is 12 residues long. The ends were cut back, 2 bases at V and 4 bases at J, with 5 bases in the middle. DNA of the CDR3: TGTGCCAGCAGTTTATCCAGCTATGGCTACACCTTC. Its protein product is CASSLSSYGYTF.

CDR3 region: CASSPEGHAKGAYYNEQFF. The CDR3 bases are TGTGCCAGCAGTCCAGAGGGACACGCAAAGGGGGCCTACTACAATGAGCAGTTCTTC. The V gene is TRBV28, the J gene TRBJ2-1; the match to TRBD1 covers 7 bases. This CDR3 is 19 amino acids long. Germline CDR1 is MDHEN and CDR2 is SYDVKM. Trimming cost V 5 bases and J 3 bases; bases outside gene matches: 19.

This sequence joins TRBV29-1 and TRBJ2-1; 14 bases fit TRBD2. The CDR3 is made up of 18 amino acids. Germline V CDR1 and CDR2: SQVTM, ANQGSEA. Trimming at V came to 5 bases and at J to 1 base, leaving 10 bases not matched to a gene. In DNA form, the CDR3 reads TGCAGCGTTTCTTTCGGGACTAGCGGGAGAGGTTCCTACAATGAGCAGTTCTTC. Its protein product is CSVSFGTSGRGSYNEQFF.

The V call is TRBV28, the J call TRBJ1-5, with D unclear. The CDR3 is made up of 13 amino acids. V was clipped by 8 bases and J by 8 bases, with 16 bases between them. Per germline, CDR1 MDHEN and CDR2 SYDVKM. The DNA for the CDR3 is TGTGCCAGCGCCCGGGTCGGCGAGGAGCCCCAGCATTTT. This sequence encodes CASARVGEEPQHF.

The chain links TRBV3-1 (or the pseudogene TRBV3-2) to TRBJ2-1, with 7 bases lining up with TRBD1. Trimming at V came to 6 bases and at J to 2 bases, leaving 4 bases not matched to a gene. Per germline, CDR1 LGHDT and CDR2 YNNKEL (reference sequence). This CDR3 is 14 amino acids long. The DNA of the CDR3 is TGTGCCAGCAGTCCGACAGGGCCCTACAATGAGCAGTTCTTC. Amino acids: CASSPTGPYNEQFF.

This clone was counted a single time. The chain couples TRBV7-2 to TRBJ1-2; D remains unclear. The V gene's germline CDR1 is SGHTA and CDR2 FQGNSA. This CDR3 is 13 amino acids long. Trimming stripped 5 bases from V and 7 bases from J, with 14 bases between. CDR3 nucleotides: TGTGCCAGCAGCCCGCAAGGAACGGGTGGCTACACCTTC. Translating gives CASSPQGTGGYTF.

J is TRBJ2-5 and V is TRBV19; 7 nucleotides align to TRBD1. Per germline, CDR1 LNHDA and CDR2 SQIVND (reference sequence). V was pared by 9 bases and J by 3 bases, with 7 bases of the junction left unmatched. CDR3 size: 13 residues. The CDR3 region is CASRRQGEETQYF. CDR3 nucleotide sequence: TGTGCCAGCCGGAGACAGGGCGAAGAGACCCAGTACTTC.

This chain links TRBV5-1 with TRBJ1-1; 9 bases are shared with TRBD1. With V trimmed by 0 bases and J by 1 base, 1 base remained unmatched. The CDR3 runs 15 residues. Germline CDR1 is SGHRS and CDR2 is YFSETQ. The CDR3 protein is CASSLEGQGNTEAFF. Here the CDR3 DNA reads TGCGCCAGCAGCTTGGAGGGACAGGGGAACACTGAAGCTTTCTTT.

This chain links TRBV29-1 with TRBJ2-7; perhaps TRBD1 as D (6 bases). V was shortened by 1 base and J by 6 bases, with 16 bases between the two germline ends. CDR1 is SQVTM, CDR2 ANQGSEA, per germline. The CDR3 runs to 14 residues. The CDR3 DNA reads TGCAGCGTTGAAGCGGGGCAGGGGATCGGCGAGCAGTACTTC. Residues: CSVEAGQGIGEQYF.

The genes are TRBV4-3 and TRBJ2-5, with D perhaps matching TRBD1 (6 bases). The V gene lost 0 bases and the J gene lost 4 bases, with 12 bases spanning the gap. The CDR3 loop spans 15 amino acids. Germline assignment: CDR1 LGHNA and CDR2 YSLEER. The CDR3: CASSQDQSGAETQYF. CDR3 sequence (DNA): TGCGCCAGCAGCCAAGATCAATCAGGGGCAGAGACCCAGTACTTC.

V and J are TRBV19 and TRBJ1-1, with a tentative D call TRBD1 (5 bases). V lost 3 bases and J 1 base, leaving 9 bases between the germline ends. Germline CDR1 and CDR2: LNHDA and SQIVND (reference sequence). There are 14 residues in the CDR3. The CDR3 spells CASSITQGNTEAFF. For the CDR3, the DNA is TGTGCCAGTAGTATCACCCAGGGGAACACTGAAGCTTTCTTT. The entire variable domain, with the rest obtained from reference TRBV19 and TRBJ1-1, is as follows: DGGITQSPKYLFRKEGQNVTLSCEQNLNHDAMYWYRQDPGQGLRLIYYSQIVNDFQKGDIAEGYSVSREKKESFPLTVTSAQKNPTAFYLCASSITQGNTEAFFGQGTRLTVV.

V is TRBV7-2 and J is TRBJ1-1; 7 bases line up with TRBD1. V trimming: 5 bases; J trimming: 0 bases; junction bases outside the gene matches: 6. CDR3 length equals 15 residues. The germline V gene encodes CDR1 SGHTA and CDR2 FQGNSA. CDR3 residues: CASSIDRALNTEAFF. CDR3 bases: TGTGCCAGCAGCATAGACAGGGCGTTGAACACTGAAGCTTTCTTT.

This chain connects TRBV5-1 to TRBJ1-4; 7 bases line up with TRBD1. Per germline, CDR1 SGHRS and CDR2 YFSETQ. There are 14 residues in the CDR3. V trimming: 7 bases; J trimming: 1 base; junction bases outside the gene matches: 4. The CDR3 DNA reads as TGCGCCAGCTGTGGGACAGTAACTAATGAAAAACTGTTTTTT. Protein product: CASCGTVTNEKLFF.

The table lists this clone with a few counts. J is TRBJ2-2 and V is TRBV7-8; a weak D match, TRBD2 (6 bases). Trimming took 5 bases from V and 7 from J, leaving 11 bases between them. Germline-derived CDR1 and CDR2 are SGHVS and FQNEAQ. The CDR3 is made up of 13 amino acids. CDR3: CASSPWRDGELFF. The CDR3 nucleotides are TGTGCCAGCAGCCCTTGGCGGGACGGGGAGCTGTTTTTT.

V and J are TRBV6-6 and TRBJ1-3; the match to TRBD1 covers 7 bases. The V gene's germline CDR1 is MNHNY and CDR2 SVGAGI (reference sequence). This CDR3 has 14 residues. After removal of 6 bases from V and 5 bases from J, the junction contained 7 bases not matched to a gene. The CDR3 loop is CASSQDRERNTIYF. The CDR3 DNA is TGTGCCAGCAGCCAAGACAGGGAAAGAAACACCATATATTTT.

The chain combines TRBV7-3 with TRBJ2-3; maybe TRBD2 (6 bases). V was shortened by 5 bases and J by 4 bases, with 13 bases between the two germline ends. Germline V lookup: CDR1 SGHTA, CDR2 FQGTGA. This CDR3 is 14 amino acids long. CDR3 amino acids: CASSQSGDPDTQYF. The CDR3 nucleotides are TGTGCCAGCAGCCAATCGGGGGATCCAGATACGCAGTATTTT. The full variable domain, its missing parts supplied by reference TRBV7-3 and TRBJ2-3, is GAGVSQTPSNKVTEKGKYVELRCDPISGHTALYWYRQSLGQGPEFLIYFQGTGAADDSGLPNDRFFAVRPEGSVSTLKIQRTERGDSAVYLCASSQSGDPDTQYFGPGTRLTVL.

This chain uses TRBV27 with TRBJ1-2; D remains ambiguous. Germline CDR1 reads MNHEY; CDR2 reads SMNVEV (reference sequence). There are 14 residues in the CDR3. V was pared by 5 bases and J by 0 bases, with 10 bases between. CDR3 protein: CASSRSVANYGYTF. Here the CDR3 DNA reads TGTGCCAGCAGTCGGTCGGTGGCTAACTATGGCTACACCTTC.

V is TRBV5-1 and J is TRBJ2-3; TRBD2 is a possible D gene (5 bases). The V gene's germline CDR1 is SGHRS and CDR2 YFSETQ. CDR3 length: 14 residues. The V end lost 0 bases, the J end lost 3 bases, and 8 bases lay between the germline ends. CDR3 DNA: TGCGCCAGCAGCTTGGGGTTAGCGACAGATACGCAGTATTTT. Translating gives CASSLGLATDTQYF.

This clone was detected a few times. The chain has TRBV7-6 and TRBJ2-2; possible D gene TRBD2, 6 bases. Trimming took 5 bases from V and 7 from J, leaving 20 bases between them. Per the germline V gene, CDR1 is SGHVS and CDR2 is FNYEAQ. The CDR3 extends over 16 amino acids. The CDR3 protein is CASSPLMEGRNGELFF. The DNA of the CDR3 is TGTGCCAGCAGCCCCCTCATGGAGGGTCGAAACGGGGAGCTGTTTTTT.

This chain uses TRBV9 with TRBJ1-4, with D uncertain. Germline CDR1 SGDLS, CDR2 YYNGEE. The V gene lost 4 bases and the J gene lost 6 bases, with 4 bases spanning the gap. There are 11 residues in the CDR3. The CDR3 is CASSRDEKLFF. DNA of the CDR3: TGTGCCAGCAGCCGGGATGAAAAACTGTTTTTT. The entire variable domain, with the rest obtained from reference TRBV9 and TRBJ1-4, is as follows: DSGVTQTPKHLITATGQRVTLRCSPRSGDLSVYWYQQSLDQGLQFLIQYYNGEERAKGNILERFSAQQFPDLHSELNLSSLELGDSALYFCASSRDEKLFFGSGTQLSVL.

The genes are TRBV28 and TRBJ1-4, with D possibly matching TRBD1 (5 bases). Per the germline V gene, CDR1 is MDHEN and CDR2 is SYDVKM. V was trimmed by 6 bases and J by 3 bases, leaving 20 bases between them. This CDR3 region has 17 residues. CDR3 loop: CASSPGGGSPPNEKLFF. The CDR3 coding sequence is TGTGCCAGCAGCCCCGGGGGTGGGAGCCCACCTAATGAAAAACTGTTTTTT. The variable domain in full, completed from reference TRBV28 and TRBJ1-4, reads DVKVTQSSRYLVKRTGEKVFLECVQDMDHENMFWYRQDPGLGLRLIYFSYDVKMKEKGDIPEGYSVSREKKERFSLILESASTNQTSMYLCASSPGGGSPPNEKLFFGSGTQLSVL.

V is TRBV6-2 or TRBV6-3 and J is TRBJ1-2, with 8 nucleotides matching TRBD1. This CDR3 has 13 residues. CDR1 is MNHEY, CDR2 SVGEGT, per germline. J was trimmed by 8 bases and V by 2 bases; bases with no gene match: 4. The CDR3 protein is CASSYGQGGGYTF. In DNA form, the CDR3 reads TGTGCCAGCAGTTACGGACAGGGTGGCGGCTACACCTTC.

This clone has more than one count but fewer than ten. This sequence joins TRBV7-9 and TRBJ2-7, with 7 bases that match TRBD2. The germline V gene encodes CDR1 SEHNR and CDR2 FQNEAQ (reference sequence). V shed 5 bases, J shed 0 bases, and the junction held 4 bases outside the gene matches. This CDR3 spans 14 amino acids. The CDR3 sequence: CASSDGGGSYEQYF. Here the CDR3 DNA reads TGTGCCAGCAGCGACGGCGGGGGCTCCTACGAGCAGTACTTC.

The chain employs TRBV19 and TRBJ1-2; TRBD1 matches 7 bases. CDR1 is LNHDA and CDR2 is SQIVND in the germline V gene (reference sequence). V shed 7 bases and J 7 bases; nucleotides not matched to a gene: 15. The CDR3 sequence is 15 residues long. The CDR3 sequence: CASTPLMTGRAGYTF. The CDR3 region has the DNA TGTGCCAGTACCCCACTTATGACAGGGCGGGCTGGCTACACCTTC.

This sequence joins TRBV28 and TRBJ2-3; 7 bases map to TRBD1. CDR1 is MDHEN and CDR2 is SYDVKM in the germline V gene. The CDR3 has 14 amino acids. Trimming at V came to 3 bases and at J to 4 bases, leaving 4 bases not matched to a gene. CDR3 DNA: TGTGCCAGCAGTTTTACGCAGGGGGCAGATACGCAGTATTTT. It yields the protein CASSFTQGADTQYF. Together with reference TRBV28 and TRBJ2-3, the CDR3 gives the full variable domain: DVKVTQSSRYLVKRTGEKVFLECVQDMDHENMFWYRQDPGLGLRLIYFSYDVKMKEKGDIPEGYSVSREKKERFSLILESASTNQTSMYLCASSFTQGADTQYFGPGTRLTVL.

The J gene is TRBJ1-5, the V gene TRBV27; 7 bases agree with TRBD1. Germline V lookup: CDR1 MNHEY, CDR2 SMNVEV (reference sequence). This CDR3 spans 15 amino acids. The junction had 6 bases not matched to a gene; V was cut back by 6 bases and J by 1 base. The CDR3 here is CASRPGTASNQPQHF. The DNA of the CDR3 is TGTGCCAGCAGGCCGGGGACAGCAAGCAATCAGCCCCAGCATTTT.

As to this clone: Other DNA sequences in the sample encode the same CDR3. V usage is TRBV6-5 and J usage is TRBJ2-7, with 8 bases aligning to TRBD2. The CDR3 length is 15 residues. Germline V lookup: CDR1 MNHEY, CDR2 SVGAGI. The V gene end was trimmed by 0 bases and the J gene end by 0 bases; junction bases not matched to a gene: 1. The CDR3 region is CASSYSTSGSYEQYF. For the CDR3, the DNA is TGTGCCAGCAGTTACTCCACTAGCGGCTCCTACGAGCAGTACTTC.